This T cell receptor (beta chain) is drawn from a study of shared clonotypes between healthy human individuals. Only in-frame clones appear in the TCRdb table, and some are missing; sequencing was by immunoSEQ multiplex PCR. The repertoire consists of about 2.4 million clones, with around 90% occurring once and the leading ten covering roughly 0.15%. CDR3 size: 14 residues. V lost 3 bases and J 7 bases, leaving 15 bases between the germline ends. Per germline, CDR1 LGHNT and CDR2 FRNRAP. The TCR sequence derives from a young man in good health. The specimen was naive CD4+ T cells sorted from blood. Subset defined: CD45RA+ positively selected. The chain uses TRBV12-5 and TRBJ1-2; tentatively, D is TRBD1 (5 bases). CDR3 sequence (DNA): TGTGCTAGTGGTTTATCCGGGACCCTTAGTGGCTACACCTTC. It yields the protein CASGLSGTLSGYTF.